One sample yielded the 15 T cell receptor beta chains listed below, sequenced in a study of T cells in localized non-small cell lung cancer. TCRdb's table, derived via immunoSEQ multiplex PCR, lists solely in-frame clones and lacks some. Among about 33,000 clones listed, under 85% were seen once. This specimen consisted of peripheral blood, obtained before any cancer treatment. These receptors came from a male donor older than 55 with stage II squamous cell lung carcinoma.

V is TRBV5-1 and J is TRBJ2-2; no definite D call. The CDR3 runs 14 residues. The ends were cut back, 3 bases at V and 2 bases at J, with 8 bases in the middle. CDR1 SGHRS and CDR2 YFSETQ come from the germline V gene. The CDR3 DNA reads TGCGCCAGCAGCTCCTCAATCAACACCGGGGAGCTGTTTTTT. The encoded protein is CASSSSINTGELFF. Based on the CDR3 plus reference TRBV5-1 and TRBJ2-2, the full variable domain is KAGVTQTPRYLIKTRGQQVTLSCSPISGHRSVSWYQQTPGQGLQFLFEYFSETQRNKGNFPGRFSGRQFSNSRSEMNVSTLELGDSALYLCASSSSINTGELFFGEGSRLTVL.

This clone showed up just a few times. The chain combines TRBV4-3 with TRBJ2-5, with a tentative D call TRBD1 (5 bases). The ends were cut back, 0 bases at V and 4 bases at J, with 9 bases in the middle. The length of the CDR3 is 14 residues. Germline V CDR1 and CDR2: LGHNA, YSLEER. CDR3 in DNA: TGCGCCAGCAGCCAAGATAGCAGGGTAGAGACCCAGTACTTC. It translates to CASSQDSRVETQYF.

In this sample, this clone turned up once. The gene calls are TRBV5-1 and TRBJ2-5; weak D call: TRBD2 (5 bases). CDR3 length: 14 residues. Per germline, CDR1 SGHRS and CDR2 YFSETQ. V lost 9 bases and J 5 bases, leaving 20 bases between the germline ends. The CDR3 DNA sequence: TGCGCCACACTCAAACTAGGTTCGCCGGAGACCCAGTACTTC. Translating it yields CATLKLGSPETQYF.

In its sample, this clone is medium-sized. J is TRBJ1-2 and V is TRBV6-5; D is ambiguous. The germline CDR1 and CDR2 sequences are MNHEY and SVGAGI. The germline V and J ends were trimmed by 6 bases and 0 bases, with 11 bases remaining between them. The CDR3 has 14 amino acids. The CDR3 spells CASRPPLPNYGYTF. The CDR3, as DNA: TGTGCCAGCAGACCCCCCCTGCCTAACTATGGCTACACCTTC.

In its sample, this clone was seen a few times. The chain links TRBV18 to TRBJ1-3; D is possibly TRBD1 (6 bases). The germline gives CDR1 KGHSH, CDR2 LQKENI. CDR3 length: 15 amino acids. V was shortened by 3 bases and J by 0 bases, with 9 bases between the two germline ends. The CDR3 DNA sequence: TGTGCCAGCTCACCGGGGGCTAACTCTGGAAACACCATATATTTT. Protein: CASSPGANSGNTIYF.

The chain joins TRBV30 to TRBJ1-1, with 10 bases identical to TRBD1. CDR3 length: 16 residues. Losses at the gene ends were 1 base for V and 0 bases for J; bases not matched to a gene: 5. Germline assignment: CDR1 GTSNPN and CDR2 SVGIG (reference sequence). CDR3 sequence (DNA): TGTGCCTGGAGTGGGGGGACAGGGGCCTTGAACACTGAAGCTTTCTTT. It is translated as CAWSGGTGALNTEAFF.

The chain couples TRBV5-1 to TRBJ1-6, with 11 bases matching TRBD1. This CDR3 comprises 19 residues. Looked up from germline, CDR1 is SGHRS and CDR2 is YFSETQ. V dropped 0 bases and J dropped 0; count of bases not matched to a gene: 5. For the CDR3, the DNA is TGCGCCAGCAGCTTGGTGTGGACAGGGGGCGGCTCCTATAATTCACCCCTCCACTTT. Encoded protein: CASSLVWTGGGSYNSPLHF.

The chain uses TRBV5-1 and TRBJ2-5, with 15 bases that match TRBD2. The CDR3 extends over 16 amino acids. Trimming took 3 bases from V and 3 from J; bases not matched to a gene: 3. Germline CDR1 and CDR2: SGHRS and YFSETQ. Here the CDR3 reads CASSWTSGGGEETQYF. For the CDR3, the DNA is TGCGCCAGCAGCTGGACTAGCGGGGGGGGCGAAGAGACCCAGTACTTC.

The CDR3 protein is CASSFSGGATDTQYF. CDR3 sequence (DNA): TGTGCCAGCAGTTTTAGCGGTGGGGCCACAGATACGCAGTATTTT. The chain combines TRBV28 with TRBJ2-3; weak D call: TRBD2 (6 bases). V was clipped by 3 bases and J by 2 bases, with 12 bases between them. This CDR3 comprises 15 residues. Germline CDR1 and CDR2: MDHEN and SYDVKM.

This chain joins TRBV25-1 and TRBJ2-5; the D call may be TRBD1 or TRBD2 (5 bases each). Germline lookup yields CDR1 MGHDK and CDR2 SYGVNS. V lost 4 bases and J lost 6, with 6 bases in between. The CDR3 spans 11 residues. CDR3 loop: CASSGGKTQYF. CDR3 in DNA: TGTGCCAGCAGTGGGGGGAAGACCCAGTACTTC.

This chain links TRBV11-2 with TRBJ2-7, with 10 bases lining up with TRBD1. The CDR3 sequence is 15 residues long. Germline V lookup: CDR1 SGHAT, CDR2 FQNNGV. J lost 3 bases, V lost 3 bases, and 5 bases had no gene match. The CDR3 region is CASSLTGGMVYEQYF. The CDR3 bases are TGTGCCAGCAGCTTGACAGGGGGCATGGTCTACGAGCAGTACTTC.

This clone was detected only a few times. The chain employs TRBV19 and TRBJ1-2, with 10 nucleotides matching TRBD1. Trimming took 5 bases from V and 7 from J; bases not matched to a gene: 1. This CDR3 has 12 residues. Germline-derived CDR1 and CDR2 are LNHDA and SQIVND (reference sequence). CDR3 residues: CASSDRGLGYTF. The CDR3, as DNA: TGTGCCAGTAGTGACAGGGGGCTTGGCTACACCTTC.

V is TRBV6-4 and J is TRBJ1-2, with D tentatively TRBD1 (5 bases). From germline, CDR1 is MRHNA and CDR2 SNTAGT. The CDR3 runs 12 residues. Trimming stripped 8 bases from V and 6 bases from J, with 13 bases between. CDR3 residues: CASGTQGDGYTF. The CDR3 DNA is TGTGCCAGCGGCACCCAGGGAGATGGCTACACCTTC.

The gene calls are TRBV9 and TRBJ2-2; D may be TRBD1 (5 bases). This CDR3 is 16 amino acids long. Germline values: CDR1 SGDLS, CDR2 YYNGEE. Trimming stripped 0 bases from V and 6 bases from J, with 15 bases between. The chain's CDR3 is CASSVAGNTFPGELFF. The CDR3 DNA follows: TGTGCCAGCAGCGTAGCAGGGAATACTTTCCCCGGGGAGCTGTTTTTT.

The chain uses TRBV18 and TRBJ2-7; no clear D. Germline assignment: CDR1 KGHSH and CDR2 LQKENI. The CDR3 loop spans 13 amino acids. V was trimmed by 3 bases and J by 3 bases, leaving 9 bases between them. The CDR3 loop is CASSPGSNYEQYF. The CDR3 coding sequence is TGTGCCAGCTCACCGGGAAGTAACTACGAGCAGTACTTC. The full variable domain, completed using reference TRBV18 and TRBJ2-7, is NAGVMQNPRHLVRRRGQEARLRCSPMKGHSHVYWYRQLPEEGLKFMVYLQKENIIDESGMPKERFSAEFPKEGPSILRIQQVVRGDSAAYFCASSPGSNYEQYFGPGTRLTVT.